Described below is a single T cell receptor (beta chain) sequence and its context. V lost 5 bases, J lost 11 bases, and 12 bases stayed unmatched. Germline CDR1 reads LNHDA; CDR2 reads SQIVND (reference sequence). CDR3 length: 14 amino acids. Participants came from about 23 US areas, aged about 18 to 100 years. In the study's own analysis: Scientists estimated how many nucleated cells there were by amplifying reference gene primers. Clones were sequenced by immunoSEQ multiplex PCR, and TCRdb holds only the in-frame ones, with some missing. The V and J calls and clone size are taken from that table; D and trimming were inferred from the DNA. Of under 150,000 clones in the sample, approximately 87% are singletons; the top ten hold roughly 4.3%. This entry is derived from a study of blood T cell repertoires in COVID-19. The overall study: Cohort 3 donors were reported recovered after two negative PCRs, clearance, or symptom resolution. T cells, B-cell-depleted T cells, or PBMCs provided the cDNA or gDNA that served as material.

This chain connects TRBV19 to TRBJ2-7; 10 bases match TRBD1. The sequence came from a man between 45 and 60 years old in a cohort exposed to, infected with or recovered from COVID-19 (not recorded which). The sequencing sample was made of PBMCs or T cells enriched from blood (not recorded which). The CDR3 DNA follows: TGTGCCAGTAGTGCCGGGACAGGGGCCTTGGGGGAGTACTTC. Translated, it gives CASSAGTGALGEYF.